This T cell receptor (beta chain) originates from a study of T cells in Graves' hyperthyroidism and ophthalmopathy. Background on the study: At initial diagnosis, before any treatment had begun, peripheral blood was obtained.

CDR3 length: 14 amino acids. The ends lost 6 bases at V and 6 bases at J; junction bases unmatched: 10. Progressors' blood was drawn at hyperthyroidism diagnosis, before ophthalmopathy symptoms. There were TCR beta CDR3 regions amplified from RNA transcripts. The TCR CDR3 was amplified in a first-round RT-PCR using the HTBI primer set. TCRdb called the multiplex PCR reads again in MiXCR, with one record for every CDR3 protein. Of 270,000 or so distinct CDR3 sequences in the sample, less than 30% were seen once. Source material: blood. This TCR came from a man in his forties or fifties with Graves' hyperthyroidism that later progressed to Graves' ophthalmopathy. The rearrangement links TRBV12-3 or TRBV12-4 to TRBJ1-2; 7 bases map to TRBD1. CDR3 bases: TGTGCCAGCAGACGTGACAGGGACCTCGATGGCTACACCTTC. Its protein product is CASRRDRDLDGYTF.